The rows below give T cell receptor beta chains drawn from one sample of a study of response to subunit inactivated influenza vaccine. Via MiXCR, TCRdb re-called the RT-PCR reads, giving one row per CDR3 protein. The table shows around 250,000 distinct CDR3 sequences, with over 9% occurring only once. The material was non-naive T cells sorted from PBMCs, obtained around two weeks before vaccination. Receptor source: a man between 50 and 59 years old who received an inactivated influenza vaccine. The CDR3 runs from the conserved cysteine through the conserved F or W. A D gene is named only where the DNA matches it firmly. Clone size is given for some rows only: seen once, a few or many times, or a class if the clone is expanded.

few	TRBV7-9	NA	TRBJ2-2	CASSGGLNGLTGELFF	TGTGCCAGCAGCGGGGGACTTAATGGACTTACCGGGGAGCTGTTTTTT
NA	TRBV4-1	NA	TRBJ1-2	CASSHPPGATGYTF	TGCGCCAGCAGCCATCCCCCCGGGGCGACCGGCTACACCTTC
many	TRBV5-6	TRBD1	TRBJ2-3	CASSLRQGSRHTQYF	TGTGCCAGCAGCCTACGACAGGGTTCGCGGCATACGCAGTATTTT
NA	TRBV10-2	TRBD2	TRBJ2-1	CASSESGRTSGINYNEQFF	TGCGCCAGCAGTGAGTCGGGGAGGACTAGCGGGATTAATTACAATGAGCAGTTCTTC
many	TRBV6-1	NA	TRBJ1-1	CASSVLRMNTEAFF	TGTGCCAGCAGTGTTCTTAGAATGAACACTGAAGCTTTCTTT
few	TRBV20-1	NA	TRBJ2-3	CSARGGARRGHTDTQYF	TGCAGTGCTAGAGGGGGGGCCAGGCGGGGGCATACAGATACGCAGTATTTT
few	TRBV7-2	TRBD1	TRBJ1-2	CASSSLTTGVGYTF	TGTGCCAGCAGCTCACTAACTACAGGGGTTGGCTACACCTTC
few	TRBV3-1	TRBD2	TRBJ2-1	CASSQGGGANEQFF	TGTGCCAGCAGCCAAGGCGGGGGGGCCAATGAGCAGTTCTTC
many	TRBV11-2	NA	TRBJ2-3	CASSLPSSGDTQYF	TGTGCCAGCAGCTTGCCCAGCTCGGGAGATACGCAGTATTTT
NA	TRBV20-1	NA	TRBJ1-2	CSARDQGVNSNYGYTF	TGCAGTGCTAGAGATCAAGGGGTTAATTCCAACTATGGCTACACCTTC
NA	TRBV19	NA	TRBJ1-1	CASRSSQGNTEAFF	TGTGCCAGTAGATCCTCTCAGGGGAACACTGAAGCTTTCTTT
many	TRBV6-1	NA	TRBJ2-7	CASSRLSSYEQYF	TGTGCCAGCAGCCGCTTGTCCTCCTACGAGCAGTACTTC
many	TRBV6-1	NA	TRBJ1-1	CASSDFLGSTEAFF	TGTGCCAGCAGTGACTTTCTGGGGAGCACTGAAGCTTTCTTT
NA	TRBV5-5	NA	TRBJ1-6	CASSLEDSSPLHF	TGTGCCAGCAGCTTGGAGGATAGTTCACCCCTCCACTTT
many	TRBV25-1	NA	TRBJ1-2	CASSEYRQSANYGYTF	TGTGCCAGCAGTGAATATCGACAGAGTGCTAACTATGGCTACACCTTC
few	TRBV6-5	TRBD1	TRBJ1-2	CASSYLWTGVDGYTF	TGTGCCAGCAGTTACTTATGGACAGGGGTGGATGGCTACACCTTC
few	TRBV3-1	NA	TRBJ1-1	CASSQGKGAEAFF	TGTGCCAGCAGCCAAGGTAAGGGCGCTGAAGCTTTCTTT
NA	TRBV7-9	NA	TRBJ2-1	CASSSTHAGSYNEQFF	TGTGCCAGCAGCAGTACACACGCAGGGTCCTACAATGAGCAGTTCTTC
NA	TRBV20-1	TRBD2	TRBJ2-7	CSARKGGGADNEQYF	TGCAGTGCTAGAAAGGGCGGGGGGGCCGACAACGAGCAGTACTTC
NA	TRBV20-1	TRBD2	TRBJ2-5	CSAKGLAEGGTQYF	TGCAGTGCTAAGGGACTAGCAGAGGGGGGGACCCAGTACTTC
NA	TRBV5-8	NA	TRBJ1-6	CASSLEGGRNSPLHF	TGTGCCAGCAGCTTGGAGGGGGGGCGTAATTCACCCCTCCACTTT
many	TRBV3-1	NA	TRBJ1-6	CASSEGEYNSPLHF	TGTGCCAGCAGCGAGGGGGAGTATAATTCACCCCTCCACTTT
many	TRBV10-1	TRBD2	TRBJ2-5	CASSDTLPGTSGGAQETQYF	TGCGCCAGCAGTGACACTCTCCCCGGGACTAGCGGGGGGGCCCAAGAGACCCAGTACTTC
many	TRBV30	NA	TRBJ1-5	CAWSSGSSNQPQHF	TGTGCCTGGAGTTCGGGGTCGAGCAATCAGCCCCAGCATTTT
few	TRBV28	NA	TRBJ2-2	CATKTGNTGELFF	TGTGCCACCAAGACAGGGAACACCGGGGAGCTGTTTTTT
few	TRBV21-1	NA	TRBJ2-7	CASSNFSNRGTYEQYF	TGTGCCAGCAGCAATTTTTCGAACAGGGGGACCTACGAGCAGTACTTC
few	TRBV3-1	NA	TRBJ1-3	CASSQGARRGNTIYF	TGTGCCAGCAGCCAAGGGGCGCGGAGGGGAAACACCATATATTTT
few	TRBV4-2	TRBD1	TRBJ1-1	CASSQARGQGGGTEAFF	TGTGCCAGCAGCCAAGCAAGGGGGCAGGGGGGGGGCACTGAAGCTTTCTTT
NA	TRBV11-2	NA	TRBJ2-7	CASSLDHSRTYEQYF	TGTGCCAGCAGCTTAGATCACTCCAGGACCTACGAGCAGTACTTC
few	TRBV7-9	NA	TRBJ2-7	CASSLQGLYEQYF	TGTGCCAGCAGCTTACAGGGGCTGTACGAGCAGTACTTC
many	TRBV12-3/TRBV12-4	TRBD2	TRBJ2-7	CASSLASGRNDEQYF	TGTGCCAGCAGTTTAGCTAGCGGGAGAAACGACGAGCAGTACTTC
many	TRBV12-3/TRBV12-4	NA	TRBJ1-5	CASSLRNQPQHF	TGTGCCAGCAGTTTGAGGAATCAGCCCCAGCATTTT
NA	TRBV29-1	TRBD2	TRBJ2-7	CSVTGTSNYEQYF	TGCAGCGTAACCGGGACTAGCAATTACGAGCAGTACTTC
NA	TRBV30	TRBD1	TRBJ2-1	CAWSRQGLAYNEQFF	TGTGCCTGGAGTCGACAGGGGTTGGCCTACAATGAGCAGTTCTTC
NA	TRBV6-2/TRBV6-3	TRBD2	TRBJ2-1	CASSYSPGGGVYNEQFF	TGTGCCAGCAGTTACTCTCCTGGCGGGGGGGTCTACAATGAGCAGTTCTTC
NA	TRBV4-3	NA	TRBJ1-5	CASSQDLGSGLQPQHF	TGCGCCAGCAGCCAAGACCTGGGCTCGGGATTACAGCCCCAGCATTTT
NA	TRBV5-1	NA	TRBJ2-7	CASRVGGGYEQYF	TGCGCCAGCAGGGTTGGCGGAGGCTACGAGCAGTACTTC
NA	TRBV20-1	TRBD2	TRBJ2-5	CSAEEAGGPLETQYF	TGCAGTGCTGAAGAAGCGGGAGGGCCGCTGGAGACCCAGTACTTC
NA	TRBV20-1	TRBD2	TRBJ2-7	CSARVASGFSYEQYF	TGCAGTGCTAGAGTGGCTAGCGGGTTCTCCTACGAGCAGTACTTC
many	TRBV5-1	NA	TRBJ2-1	CASRDIGGNEQFF	TGCGCCAGCAGGGATATTGGGGGAAATGAGCAGTTCTTC
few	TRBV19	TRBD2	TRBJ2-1	CASSIRLAGGFDEQSF	TGTGCCAGTAGTATTCGACTAGCGGGGGGGTTCGATGAGCAGTCCTTC
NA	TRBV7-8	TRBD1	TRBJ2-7	CASSKGQGVYEQYF	TGTGCCAGCAGCAAGGGACAGGGGGTCTACGAGCAGTACTTC
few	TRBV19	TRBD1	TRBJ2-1	CASCPGQGSYNEQFF	TGTGCCAGCTGCCCGGGACAGGGTTCCTACAATGAGCAGTTCTTC
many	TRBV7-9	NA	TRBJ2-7	CASSLWTYEQYF	TGTGCCAGCAGCTTATGGACCTACGAGCAGTACTTC
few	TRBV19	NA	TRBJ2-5	CASSRGGKETQYF	TGTGCCAGTAGTAGAGGCGGAAAAGAGACCCAGTACTTC
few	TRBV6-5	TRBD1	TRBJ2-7	CASSYYRGPYEQYF	TGTGCCAGCAGTTACTACAGGGGGCCTTACGAGCAGTACTTC
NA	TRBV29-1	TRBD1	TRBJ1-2	CSVQGARYGYTF	TGCAGCGTCCAGGGGGCGCGTTATGGCTACACCTTC
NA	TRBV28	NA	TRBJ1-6	CASSLRPSSYNSPLHF	TGTGCCAGCAGTTTACGTCCGAGCTCCTATAATTCACCCCTCCACTTT
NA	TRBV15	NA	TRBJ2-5	CATSRDRSTQYF	TGTGCCACCAGCAGAGATCGATCGACCCAGTACTTC
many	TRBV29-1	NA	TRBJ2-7	CSAASGYEQYF	TGCAGCGCTGCGTCCGGTTACGAGCAGTACTTC
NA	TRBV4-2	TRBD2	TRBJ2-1	CASSQEVLAGGRNEQFF	TGTGCCAGCAGCCAAGAGGTACTAGCGGGGGGCCGGAATGAGCAGTTCTTC
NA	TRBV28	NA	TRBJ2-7	CASSFSGQKDEQYF	TGTGCCAGCAGTTTTTCCGGACAAAAGGACGAGCAGTACTTC
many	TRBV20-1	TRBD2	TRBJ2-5	CSARGAGVLETQYF	TGCAGTGCTAGAGGGGCGGGAGTCCTGGAGACCCAGTACTTC
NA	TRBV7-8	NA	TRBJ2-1	CASSTGTHPTNEQFF	TGTGCCAGCAGCACCGGGACACACCCCACCAATGAGCAGTTCTTC
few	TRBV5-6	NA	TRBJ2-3	CASSLGRLPSTDTQYF	TGTGCCAGCAGCTTGGGTCGCCTCCCAAGCACAGATACGCAGTATTTT
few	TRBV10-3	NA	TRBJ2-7	CAISDQGGYEQYF	TGTGCCATCAGTGACCAGGGCGGGTACGAGCAGTACTTC
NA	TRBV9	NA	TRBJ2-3	CASSEGGTDTQYF	TGTGCCAGCAGCGAAGGGGGCACAGATACGCAGTATTTT
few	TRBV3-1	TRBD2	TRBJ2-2	CASRSTSGNTGELFF	TGTGCCAGCAGGTCGACTAGCGGCAACACCGGGGAGCTGTTTTTT
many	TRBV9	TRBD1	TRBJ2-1	CASSVETGGEQFF	TGTGCCAGCAGCGTAGAGACAGGGGGTGAGCAGTTCTTC
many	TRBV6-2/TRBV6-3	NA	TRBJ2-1	CASSFRSYNEQFF	TGTGCCAGCAGTTTCCGGTCTTACAATGAGCAGTTCTTC